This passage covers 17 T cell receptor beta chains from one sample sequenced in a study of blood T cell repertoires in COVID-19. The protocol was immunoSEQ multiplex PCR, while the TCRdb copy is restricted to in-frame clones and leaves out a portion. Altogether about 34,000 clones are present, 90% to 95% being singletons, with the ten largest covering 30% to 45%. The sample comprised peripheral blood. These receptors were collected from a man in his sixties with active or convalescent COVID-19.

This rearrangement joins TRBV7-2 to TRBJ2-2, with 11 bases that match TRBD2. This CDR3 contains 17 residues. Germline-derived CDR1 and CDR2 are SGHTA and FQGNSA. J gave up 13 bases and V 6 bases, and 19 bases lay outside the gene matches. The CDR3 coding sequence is TGTGCCAGCAGAGGACTAGCGGGCCCCGAGCCTTCGCGGAGGCTGTTTTTT. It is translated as CASRGLAGPEPSRRLFF.

CDR3: CASSTPDRGNNSPLHF. The CDR3 region has the DNA TGTGCCAGCAGCACCCCCGACAGGGGTAATAATTCACCCCTCCACTTT. The genes are TRBV5-4 and TRBJ1-6; 8 positions agree with TRBD1. Germline V gives CDR1 SGHNT, CDR2 YYREEE (reference sequence). The CDR3 runs 16 residues. V lost 4 bases and J lost 5; bases outside the gene matches: 8. Full variable domain (rest looked up from reference TRBV5-4 and TRBJ1-6): ETGVTQSPTHLIKTRGQQVTLRCSSQSGHNTVSWYQQALGQGPQFIFQYYREEENGRGNFPPRFSGLQFPNYSSELNVNALELDDSALYLCASSTPDRGNNSPLHFGNGTRLTVT.

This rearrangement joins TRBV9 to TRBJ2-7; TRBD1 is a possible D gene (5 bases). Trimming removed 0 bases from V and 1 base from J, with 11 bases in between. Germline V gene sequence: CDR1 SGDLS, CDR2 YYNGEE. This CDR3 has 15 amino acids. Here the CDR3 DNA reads TGTGCCAGCAGCGTAGAGTGGGGCTGGTCCTACGAGCAGTACTTC. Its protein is CASSVEWGWSYEQYF.

CDR3 nucleotide sequence: TGTGCCAGCAGGACAGGGGGCTCTGGCTACACCTTC. Protein sequence: CASRTGGSGYTF. V and J are TRBV28 and TRBJ1-2, with 10 nucleotides matching TRBD1. This CDR3 is built from 12 residues. The germline gives CDR1 MDHEN, CDR2 SYDVKM. The J segment lost 7 bases and the V segment lost 6 bases, leaving 2 bases of the junction unmatched.

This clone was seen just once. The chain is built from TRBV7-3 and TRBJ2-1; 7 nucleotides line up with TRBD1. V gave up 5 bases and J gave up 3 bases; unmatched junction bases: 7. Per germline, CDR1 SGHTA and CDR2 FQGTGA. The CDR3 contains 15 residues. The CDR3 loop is CASSPDRDNYNEQFF. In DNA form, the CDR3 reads TGTGCCAGCAGCCCCGACAGGGATAACTACAATGAGCAGTTCTTC.

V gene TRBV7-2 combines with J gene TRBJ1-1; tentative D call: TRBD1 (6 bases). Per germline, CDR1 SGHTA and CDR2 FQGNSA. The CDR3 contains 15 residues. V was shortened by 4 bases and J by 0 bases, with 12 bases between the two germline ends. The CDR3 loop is CASSSRTDMNTEAFF. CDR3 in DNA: TGTGCCAGCAGCTCGAGGACAGACATGAACACTGAAGCTTTCTTT.

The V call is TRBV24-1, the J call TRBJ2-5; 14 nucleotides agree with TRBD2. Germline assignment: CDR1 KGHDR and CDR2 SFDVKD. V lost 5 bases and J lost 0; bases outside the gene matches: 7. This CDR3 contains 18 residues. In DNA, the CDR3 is TGTGCCACCAGTGGGGCCGGGACTAGCGGGAGATACCAAGAGACCCAGTACTTC. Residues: CATSGAGTSGRYQETQYF.

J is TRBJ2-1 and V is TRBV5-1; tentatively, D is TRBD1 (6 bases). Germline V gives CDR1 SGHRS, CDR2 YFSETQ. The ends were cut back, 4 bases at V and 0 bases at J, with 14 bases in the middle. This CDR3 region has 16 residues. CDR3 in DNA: TGCGCCAGCAGCGGAGACCAGGGGAGCTCCTACAATGAGCAGTTCTTC. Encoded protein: CASSGDQGSSYNEQFF. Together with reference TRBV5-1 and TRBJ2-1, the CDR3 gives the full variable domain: KAGVTQTPRYLIKTRGQQVTLSCSPISGHRSVSWYQQTPGQGLQFLFEYFSETQRNKGNFPGRFSGRQFSNSRSEMNVSTLELGDSALYLCASSGDQGSSYNEQFFGPGTRLTVL.

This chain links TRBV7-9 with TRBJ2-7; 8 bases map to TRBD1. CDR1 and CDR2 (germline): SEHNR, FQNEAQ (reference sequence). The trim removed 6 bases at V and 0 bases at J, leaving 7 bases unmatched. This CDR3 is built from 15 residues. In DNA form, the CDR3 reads TGTGCCAGCAGTCTCGACAGGGGCGGCTCCTACGAGCAGTACTTC. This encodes CASSLDRGGSYEQYF.

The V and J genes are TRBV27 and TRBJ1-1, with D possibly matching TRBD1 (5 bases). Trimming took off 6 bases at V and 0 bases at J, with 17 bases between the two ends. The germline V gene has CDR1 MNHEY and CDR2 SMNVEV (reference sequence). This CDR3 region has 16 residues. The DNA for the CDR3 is TGTGCCAGCAGCCGTTTCGGGGGAATCATGAACACTGAAGCTTTCTTT. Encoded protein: CASSRFGGIMNTEAFF.

The DNA of the CDR3 is TGTGCCAGCAGCCCCGGGACAGGGTACACAGATACGCAGTATTTT. Protein sequence: CASSPGTGYTDTQYF. This rearrangement joins TRBV7-3 to TRBJ2-3; 9 positions match TRBD1. This CDR3 contains 15 residues. Germline trimming cut 5 bases from V and 2 bases from J; bases unmatched to any gene: 5. Germline values: CDR1 SGHTA, CDR2 FQGTGA.

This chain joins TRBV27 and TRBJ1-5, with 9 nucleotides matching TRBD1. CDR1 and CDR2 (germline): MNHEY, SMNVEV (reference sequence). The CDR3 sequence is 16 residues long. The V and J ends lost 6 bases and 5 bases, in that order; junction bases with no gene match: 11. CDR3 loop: CASRRGQGRLDQPQHF. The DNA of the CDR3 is TGTGCCAGCAGACGAGGACAGGGGAGGTTGGATCAGCCCCAGCATTTT.

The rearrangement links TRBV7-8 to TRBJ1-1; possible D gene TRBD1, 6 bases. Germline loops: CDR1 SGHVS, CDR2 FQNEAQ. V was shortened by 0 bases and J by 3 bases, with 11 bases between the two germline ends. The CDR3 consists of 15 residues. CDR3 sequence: CASSLARDRHTEAFF. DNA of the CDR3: TGTGCCAGCAGCTTAGCTCGTGACAGGCACACTGAAGCTTTCTTT.

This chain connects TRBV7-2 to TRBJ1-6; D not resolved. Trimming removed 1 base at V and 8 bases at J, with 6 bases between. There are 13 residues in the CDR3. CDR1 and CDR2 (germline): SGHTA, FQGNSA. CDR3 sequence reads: CASSLGSHSPLHF. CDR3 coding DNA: TGTGCCAGCAGCTTAGGCAGTCATTCACCCCTCCACTTT.

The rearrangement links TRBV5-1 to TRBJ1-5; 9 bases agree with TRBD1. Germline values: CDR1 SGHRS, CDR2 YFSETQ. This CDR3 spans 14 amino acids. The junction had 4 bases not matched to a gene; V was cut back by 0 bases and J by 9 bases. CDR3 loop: CASSLGQGVGPQHF. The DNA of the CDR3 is TGCGCCAGCAGCTTGGGACAGGGGGTTGGGCCCCAGCATTTT.

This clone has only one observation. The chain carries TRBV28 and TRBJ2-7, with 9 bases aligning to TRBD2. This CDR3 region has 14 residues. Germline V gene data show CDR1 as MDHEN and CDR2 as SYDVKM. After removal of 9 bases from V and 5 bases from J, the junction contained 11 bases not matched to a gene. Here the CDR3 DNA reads TGTGCCAGGGGAGGAGGGACTAGCCCGGACGAGCAGTACTTC. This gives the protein CARGGGTSPDEQYF.

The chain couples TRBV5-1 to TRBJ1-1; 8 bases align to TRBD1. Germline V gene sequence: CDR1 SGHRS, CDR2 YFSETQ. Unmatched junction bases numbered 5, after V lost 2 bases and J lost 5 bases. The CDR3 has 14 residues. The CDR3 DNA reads TGCGCCAGCAGCTTACAGGGGGAGGGAACTGAAGCTTTCTTT. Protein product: CASSLQGEGTEAFF.